The 30 T cell receptor beta chains listed next were all sequenced from one sample in a study of blood T cell repertoires in COVID-19. TCRdb keeps only in-frame clones here, not all; method: immunoSEQ multiplex PCR. The sample lists approximately 160,000 clones; less than 90% were seen once. Sample: PBMCs or T cells enriched from blood (not recorded which). All receptors derive from a woman aged 45-65 years who had recovered from COVID-19.

V and J are TRBV4-2 and TRBJ2-3; tentatively, D is TRBD1 (6 bases). The CDR3 is made up of 17 amino acids. Germline V gene lookup returns CDR1 LGHNA and CDR2 YNFKEQ. Trimming pared 0 bases from V and 6 bases from J, leaving 19 bases between. The CDR3 DNA reads as TGTGCCAGCAGCCAAGATCCAGGACAGCCCGGGCGGGATACGCAGTATTTT. Amino acid sequence: CASSQDPGQPGRDTQYF.

Only a few counts were recorded for this clone. The rearrangement links TRBV29-1 to TRBJ1-2; D is ambiguous. Trimming stripped 7 bases from V and 6 bases from J, with 15 bases between. Germline CDR1 is SQVTM and CDR2 is ANQGSEA. The CDR3 extends over 12 amino acids. In nucleotides, the CDR3 is TGCAGCGCACCTGACCCGGAGGATGGCTACACCTTC. Translation: CSAPDPEDGYTF.

This clone was seen more than once but under ten times. A junction boundary mismatches the germline segment, possibly from a read error. This sequence joins TRBV11-2 and TRBJ2-5, with TRBD2 matching 7 bases. The CDR3 loop spans 13 amino acids. Germline V CDR1 and CDR2: SGHAT, FQNNGV. The CDR3 DNA reads as TGTGCCAGCAGCATAGACGGGGGGGAGACCCAGTACTTC. Its translation is CASSIDGGETQYF.

V and J are TRBV9 and TRBJ2-4; the D gene is possibly TRBD2 (6 bases). With 0 bases removed from V and 4 bases from J, the gap between germline ends came to 14 bases. The germline gives CDR1 SGDLS, CDR2 YYNGEE. This CDR3 contains 16 residues. The CDR3 spells CASSVAGGGAKNIQYF. CDR3 DNA sequence: TGTGCCAGCAGCGTAGCTGGTGGCGGGGCGAAAAACATTCAGTACTTC.

The gene calls are TRBV3-1 (or the pseudogene TRBV3-2) and TRBJ2-1, with 9 positions matching TRBD2. Germline V gives CDR1 LGHDT, CDR2 YNNKEL (reference sequence). The CDR3 has 16 amino acids. V shed 2 bases and J 5 bases; nucleotides not matched to a gene: 7. The CDR3 here is CASSQIGGGAHNEQFF. CDR3 DNA: TGTGCCAGCAGCCAAATCGGCGGGGGGGCCCACAATGAGCAGTTCTTC.

This clone was seen a few times. V and J are TRBV2 and TRBJ1-4; D is unclear. Germline CDR1 and CDR2: SNHLY and FYNNEI. This CDR3 is built from 13 residues. Between the trimmed V and J ends, which lost 3 bases and 8 bases, there was a span of 10 bases. CDR3 sequence: CASSDWSQEKLFF. Written as DNA, the CDR3 is TGTGCCAGCAGTGATTGGAGCCAGGAAAAACTGTTTTTT. Variable domain in full (rest from reference TRBV2 and TRBJ1-4): EPEVTQTPSHQVTQMGQEVILRCVPISNHLYFYWYRQILGQKVEFLVSFYNNEISEKSEIFDDQFSVERPDGSNFTLKIRSTKLEDSAMYFCASSDWSQEKLFFGSGTQLSVL.

This clone was detected once. The chain couples TRBV19 to TRBJ2-2, with 9 bases identical to TRBD2. J was trimmed by 2 bases and V by 7 bases; bases with no gene match: 8. Looked up from germline, CDR1 is LNHDA and CDR2 is SQIVND (reference sequence). The CDR3 is made up of 16 amino acids. CDR3: CASNPLAGRNTGELFF. CDR3 bases: TGTGCCAGTAATCCTCTAGCGGGGAGAAACACCGGGGAGCTGTTTTTT.

The rearrangement links TRBV28 to TRBJ2-7; D is perhaps TRBD1 (7 bases). The V gene lost 8 bases and the J gene lost 7 bases, with 18 bases spanning the gap. The CDR3 has 13 amino acids. Germline CDR1 is MDHEN and CDR2 is SYDVKM. CDR3 protein: CASVGRPGGEQYF. The CDR3 region has the DNA TGTGCCAGCGTAGGACGGCCAGGGGGGGAGCAGTACTTC.

The chain uses TRBV3-1 (or the pseudogene TRBV3-2) and TRBJ1-1; perhaps TRBD1 as D (6 bases). This CDR3 region has 14 residues. Trimming removed 2 bases from V and 4 bases from J, with 11 bases in between. The germline V gene encodes CDR1 LGHDT and CDR2 YNNKEL (reference sequence). For the CDR3, the DNA is TGTGCCAGCAGCCAACTTACAGGGTTCACTGAAGCTTTCTTT. Amino acids: CASSQLTGFTEAFF.

The genes are TRBV20-1 and TRBJ1-1, with D possibly being TRBD1 (5 bases). The ends were cut back, 6 bases at V and 8 bases at J, with 13 bases in the middle. The germline CDR1 and CDR2 sequences are DFQATT and SNEGSKA (reference sequence). The CDR3 runs 11 residues. CDR3 sequence: CSASRQKEAFF. CDR3 coding DNA: TGCAGTGCGAGCCGACAGAAAGAAGCTTTCTTT.

The J gene is TRBJ1-6, the V gene TRBV28; unclear D gene. Looked up from germline, CDR1 is MDHEN and CDR2 is SYDVKM. This CDR3 has 17 amino acids. The V and J ends lost 1 base and 0 bases respectively, with 10 bases between them. CDR3 bases: TGTGCCAGCAGTTTATTTTTCGGGAGCTCCTATAATTCACCCCTCCACTTT. It is translated as CASSLFFGSSYNSPLHF.

The rearrangement joins TRBV3-1 (or the pseudogene TRBV3-2) to TRBJ2-7, with 8 nucleotides matching TRBD1. Germline V CDR1 and CDR2: LGHDT, YNNKEL (reference sequence). The CDR3 length is 15 residues. V trimming: 3 bases; J trimming: 9 bases; junction bases outside the gene matches: 13. The chain's CDR3 is CASSQSQGVSSLQYF. The CDR3 DNA is TGTGCCAGCAGCCAGTCACAGGGGGTCTCGTCTTTGCAGTACTTC.

This rearrangement joins TRBV5-1 to TRBJ2-1; D remains ambiguous. CDR1 SGHRS and CDR2 YFSETQ come from the germline V gene. V lost 0 bases to trimming and J lost 6 bases, with 7 bases between them. The CDR3 consists of 13 residues. CDR3 DNA: TGCGCCAGCAGCTTGGCGACTTTCAATGAGCAGTTCTTC. Translation gives CASSLATFNEQFF.

This clone was observed a single time. The chain has TRBV6-5 and TRBJ1-1; D remains unclear. The germline V gene has CDR1 MNHEY and CDR2 SVGAGI. The CDR3 consists of 15 residues. V dropped 6 bases and J dropped 1 base, with 15 bases sitting between them. The CDR3 loop is CASRSQAIRNTEAFF. The CDR3 region has the DNA TGTGCCAGCAGGAGCCAGGCGATACGGAACACTGAAGCTTTCTTT.

This chain uses TRBV6-5 with TRBJ1-5; no firm D call. V was shortened by 5 bases and J by 5 bases, with 13 bases between the two germline ends. This CDR3 has 14 residues. Germline values: CDR1 MNHEY, CDR2 SVGAGI. CDR3 nucleotides: TGTGCCAGCAGTCCTGACACCCAGGATCAGCCCCAGCATTTT. Translated, it gives CASSPDTQDQPQHF.

This chain connects TRBV7-3 to TRBJ2-3, with a weak D call TRBD2 (6 bases). This CDR3 region has 13 residues. V was shortened by 1 base and J by 4 bases, with 6 bases between the two germline ends. Germline assignment: CDR1 SGHTA and CDR2 FQGTGA. CDR3 residues: CASSLRGADTQYF. In DNA, the CDR3 is TGTGCCAGCAGCTTAAGGGGGGCAGATACGCAGTATTTT. Full variable domain (rest looked up from reference TRBV7-3 and TRBJ2-3): GAGVSQTPSNKVTEKGKYVELRCDPISGHTALYWYRQSLGQGPEFLIYFQGTGAADDSGLPNDRFFAVRPEGSVSTLKIQRTERGDSAVYLCASSLRGADTQYFGPGTRLTVL.

Only a few counts were recorded for this clone. V is TRBV24-1 and J is TRBJ2-1, with 8 bases fitting TRBD2. The junction had 11 bases not matched to a gene; V was cut back by 5 bases and J by 0 bases. Per germline, CDR1 KGHDR and CDR2 SFDVKD. This CDR3 is built from 18 residues. This CDR3 reads CATSVGRGRHYSYNEQFF. CDR3 bases: TGTGCCACCAGTGTGGGGCGCGGGAGGCATTACTCCTACAATGAGCAGTTCTTC.

This sequence joins TRBV18 and TRBJ2-1; D may be TRBD1 (6 bases). Germline CDR1 is KGHSH and CDR2 is LQKENI. The CDR3 is 14 residues long. V was trimmed by 8 bases and J by 9 bases, leaving 20 bases between them. CDR3 nucleotides: TGTGCCAGCGTGCCTCTAACAGGGCCCGGTGAGCAGTTCTTC. This gives the protein CASVPLTGPGEQFF.

The genes are TRBV3-1 (or the pseudogene TRBV3-2) and TRBJ1-2, with TRBD1 as a possible D gene (5 bases). The CDR3 has 16 residues. V was cut by 3 bases and J by 0 bases, with 14 bases left in between. Germline CDR1 and CDR2: LGHDT and YNNKEL (reference sequence). The chain's CDR3 is CASSHSTASSNYGYTF. The CDR3 coding sequence is TGTGCCAGCAGCCACTCGACAGCGTCCTCTAACTATGGCTACACCTTC.

The CDR3 bases are TGTGCCAGCAGCTTAGTCGTACAATCGAACACTGAAGCTTTCTTT. This gives the protein CASSLVVQSNTEAFF. The chain is built from TRBV7-2 and TRBJ1-1; the D is unclear. The V end lost 1 base, the J end lost 1 base, and 10 bases lay between the germline ends. This CDR3 is 15 amino acids long. Germline CDR1 and CDR2: SGHTA and FQGNSA.

The rearrangement joins TRBV9 to TRBJ1-6, with 11 bases that match TRBD1. This CDR3 is built from 15 residues. The V segment lost 1 base and the J segment 9 bases; nucleotides outside the gene matches: 3. CDR1 and CDR2 (germline): SGDLS, YYNGEE. The DNA for the CDR3 is TGTGCCAGCAGCGTAACGGACAGGGGGCTTTCACCCCTCCACTTT. This encodes CASSVTDRGLSPLHF.

The chain is built from TRBV19 and TRBJ1-3, with 7 positions matching TRBD1. The J segment lost 2 bases and the V segment lost 4 bases, leaving 8 bases of the junction unmatched. CDR3 length equals 16 residues. Germline lookup yields CDR1 LNHDA and CDR2 SQIVND (reference sequence). The CDR3 sequence is CASSTTHGTAGNTIYF. The CDR3 DNA follows: TGTGCCAGTAGTACAACCCACGGGACAGCTGGAAACACCATATATTTT.

The V call is TRBV9, the J call TRBJ1-2; TRBD1 is a possible D gene (6 bases). From germline, CDR1 is SGDLS and CDR2 YYNGEE. Between the trimmed V and J ends, which lost 3 bases and 7 bases, there was a span of 16 bases. The length of the CDR3 is 14 residues. The CDR3 bases are TGTGCCAGCAGCGCAAAACAGGGAACTGGTGGCTACACCTTC. Protein sequence: CASSAKQGTGGYTF.

This chain uses TRBV9 with TRBJ1-3; D call uncertain. CDR1 is SGDLS, CDR2 YYNGEE, per germline. V was cut by 1 base and J by 8 bases, with 10 bases left in between. The CDR3 has 13 residues. This CDR3 is CASSVSPGDTIYF. Here the CDR3 DNA reads TGTGCCAGCAGCGTATCGCCCGGGGACACCATATATTTT.

V and J are TRBV7-9 and TRBJ2-1; TRBD1 matches at 10 bases. The CDR3 totals 15 residues. Germline trimming cut 2 bases from V and 10 bases from J; bases unmatched to any gene: 8. In germline, CDR1 is SEHNR, CDR2 FQNEAQ (reference sequence). This CDR3 is CASSLTRQGAREQFF. For the CDR3, the DNA is TGTGCCAGCAGCTTAACGAGACAGGGGGCGAGGGAGCAGTTCTTC.

The J gene is TRBJ2-3, the V gene TRBV5-4, with D tentatively TRBD2 (5 bases). The germline V gene has CDR1 SGHNT and CDR2 YYREEE (reference sequence). The CDR3 spans 12 residues. Trimming removed 7 bases at V and 4 bases at J, with 10 bases between. As DNA, the CDR3 is TGTGCCAGCGGGGAGTGGGCAGATACGCAGTATTTT. It codes for CASGEWADTQYF.

This chain links TRBV7-3 with TRBJ1-1; D is possibly TRBD1 (6 bases). Germline V lookup: CDR1 SGHTA, CDR2 FQGTGA. V shed 5 bases and J shed 3 bases, with 13 bases lying between them. CDR3 size: 14 residues. CDR3 in DNA: TGTGCCAGCAGCCCTACAGGGTACTACACTGAAGCTTTCTTT. It codes for CASSPTGYYTEAFF.

J is TRBJ1-4 and V is TRBV2, with D possibly matching TRBD1 (6 bases). The V end lost 7 bases, the J end lost 5 bases, and 23 bases lay between the germline ends. From germline, CDR1 is SNHLY and CDR2 FYNNEI. The CDR3 spans 17 residues. CDR3 DNA: TGTGCCAGCAAAGACCAGTTCTTTACAGGGTCGAATGAAAAACTGTTTTTT. Translation: CASKDQFFTGSNEKLFF.

The rearrangement uses TRBV5-6 and TRBJ2-5; TRBD2 matches 9 bases. V trimming: 5 bases; J trimming: 1 base; junction bases outside the gene matches: 3. Looked up from germline, CDR1 is SGHDT and CDR2 is YYEEEE. The CDR3 runs to 14 residues. The CDR3 nucleotides are TGTGCCAGCAGTCGGGGACTAGCCCAAGAGACCCAGTACTTC. Translating gives CASSRGLAQETQYF.

The V and J genes are TRBV7-2 and TRBJ1-2; D might be TRBD1 (6 bases). Germline CDR1 and CDR2: SGHTA and FQGNSA. Trimming removed 7 bases at V and 1 base at J, with 16 bases between. The CDR3 consists of 15 residues. CDR3 amino acids: CASTLSGRGNYGYTF. CDR3 coding DNA: TGTGCCAGCACCCTCTCCGGCAGGGGTAACTATGGCTACACCTTC.